Listed below are T cell receptor beta chains from one sample, sequenced in a study of long-term antiretroviral therapy in people with HIV. Generated by immunoSEQ multiplex PCR, the TCRdb table keeps only in-frame clones and is missing some. The table includes tens of thousands of clones, around 85% detected once. Sequencing was performed on unsorted PBMCs, taken roughly 3.5 years after starting antiretroviral therapy. The receptors shown here come from a young man with HIV. Each CDR3 is given with its conserved first and last residue. The D gene is left open where the match is weak. Not all rows give a size; the values are once, few, many and, for expanded clones, a class.

abundance,j_gene,v_gene,d_gene,CDR3nt,CDR3aa
NA,TRBJ2-5,TRBV18,NA,TGTGCCAGCTCACTCCTCGGACCCGGGGGTCGGGGGGAGACCCAGTACTTC,CASSLLGPGGRGETQYF
NA,TRBJ1-2,TRBV6-1,NA,TGTGCCAGGATTAAAGCTAACTATGGCTACACCTTC,CARIKANYGYTF
NA,TRBJ1-1,TRBV6-5,TRBD1,TGTGCCAGCAGCGACAGGGATGGGGCTTTCTTT,CASSDRDGAFF
few,TRBJ1-2,TRBV14,NA,TGTGCCAGCAGTCAAGGTCAAGGGACTTCCTATGGCTACACCTTC,CASSQGQGTSYGYTF
NA,TRBJ1-5,TRBV2,NA,TGTGCCAGCAGTGATAGGTCAGCCCGAAATCAGCCCCAGCATTTT,CASSDRSARNQPQHF
NA,TRBJ1-2,TRBV15,TRBD1,TGTGCCACCAGCACCCTCATTACTGGGACAGGGATAAAGGAAGGCTACACCTTC,CATSTLITGTGIKEGYTF
NA,TRBJ1-2,TRBV7-9,NA,TGTGCCAGCAGCTCAGGACTTCGAGGCGGCTACACCTTC,CASSSGLRGGYTF
NA,TRBJ2-3,TRBV18,NA,TGTGCCAGCTCCCCCACCGGGGGTACAGATACGCAGTATTTT,CASSPTGGTDTQYF
NA,TRBJ1-4,TRBV5-4,TRBD1,TGTGCCAGCAGCCGAGGGACAGTTAATGAAAAACTGTTTTTT,CASSRGTVNEKLFF
NA,TRBJ2-7,TRBV7-9,TRBD2,TGTGCCAGCAGCCCCCGGACTAGCGGGAGTCTAAACGAGCAGTACTTC,CASSPRTSGSLNEQYF
NA,TRBJ2-1,TRBV19,NA,TGTGCCAGTAGTCCCCTATCGAGTCTGGGCGATGAGCAGTTCTTC,CASSPLSSLGDEQFF
NA,TRBJ1-1,TRBV5-1,NA,TGCGCCAGCAGCCTCTCCGGACACCAAGCTTTCTTT,CASSLSGHQAFF
NA,TRBJ1-6,TRBV19,NA,TGTGCCAGTAAAAGGGGCTCCTATAATTCACCCCTCCACTTT,CASKRGSYNSPLHF